This T cell receptor beta chain derives from a study of blood T cell repertoires in COVID-19. Study summary: The United States, Italy and Spain provided the acute and convalescent COVID-19 samples.

V trimming: 3 bases; J trimming: 6 bases; junction bases outside the gene matches: 11. The CDR3 consists of 16 residues. In germline, CDR1 is SGHNT, CDR2 YENEEA. Produced via immunoSEQ multiplex PCR; TCRdb's table is partial and in-frame only. The repertoire holds about 300,000 clones, approximately 85% seen once, with around 1.5% in the top ten. Sequencing was done on a sample of peripheral blood. The rearrangement uses TRBV11-3 and TRBJ2-7; 10 nucleotides agree with TRBD2. This receptor was identified in a woman aged 50 to 60 with acute or convalescent COVID-19. The CDR3 DNA is TGTGCCAGCAGCTTTGGGCTAGCGGGAGAGAAGGGCGAGCAGTACTTC. Amino acid sequence: CASSFGLAGEKGEQYF.